This TCR beta chain came from a study of radiotherapy plus CTLA-4 blockade in lung cancer. The wider study: Patients showed objective responses in 18% of cases, and disease control was achieved by under 40%. Study outcomes and limitations: In blood, early T cell clone dynamics reportedly predicted response best, together with interferon-beta. Peripheral blood showed expansion of tumor-derived TCR clones after radiotherapy and ipilimumab.

Regarding this clone: Its specificity is not known.

Using immunoSEQ multiplex PCR, the repertoire was profiled, and TCRdb retains in-frame clones only, with some absent. The sample holds tens of thousands of clones, more than 60% seen once. Germline CDR1 reads LNHNV; CDR2 reads YYDKDF (reference sequence). V was trimmed by 2 bases and J by 1 base, leaving 11 bases between them. This CDR3 has 15 residues. This chain joins TRBV15 and TRBJ2-5; TRBD2 might be the D (6 bases). The origin of this receptor is a human donor with non-small cell lung cancer who had a partial response to radiotherapy plus ipilimumab. Some clones in this sample may be carry-over from other donors' samples. The source material was peripheral blood, sampled from a patient treated with radiotherapy plus ipilimumab. CDR3 DNA: TGTGCCACCAGCAGAACTCTAGCGACCCAAGAGACCCAGTACTTC. Amino acid sequence: CATSRTLATQETQYF.